These 21 T cell receptor beta chains were sequenced from one sample in a study of blood T cell repertoires in COVID-19. TCRdb's table, derived via immunoSEQ multiplex PCR, lists solely in-frame clones and lacks some. The sample includes around 130,000 clones, around four fifths of them seen just once. The sample was peripheral blood. The receptors stem from a man aged 35 to 55 with active or convalescent COVID-19.

This chain links TRBV3-1 (or the pseudogene TRBV3-2) with TRBJ2-2; 7 bases are shared with TRBD2. The CDR3 totals 16 residues. The V gene's germline CDR1 is LGHDT and CDR2 YNNKEL (reference sequence). V lost 4 bases, J lost 6 bases, and 11 bases stayed unmatched. This CDR3 reads CASSRRTRETPGELFF. Written as DNA, the CDR3 is TGTGCCAGCAGCCGCAGGACTAGGGAGACACCCGGGGAGCTGTTTTTT.

The chain is built from TRBV7-2 and TRBJ2-2; no clear D. Germline loops: CDR1 SGHTA, CDR2 FQGNSA. The CDR3 is 13 amino acids. V was pared by 10 bases and J by 0 bases, with 9 bases between. The CDR3: CAIRVPNTGELFF. The CDR3 coding sequence is TGTGCCATTCGGGTCCCGAACACCGGGGAGCTGTTTTTT.

The V call is TRBV14, the J call TRBJ1-2; D gene ambiguous. This CDR3 contains 18 residues. Germline V lookup: CDR1 SGHDN, CDR2 FVKESK. V lost 0 bases, J lost 2 bases, and 19 bases lay in between. Written as DNA, the CDR3 is TGTGCCAGCAGCCAAGATTTGCCGTACAGCTCCAAAAACTATGGCTACACCTTC. This codes for CASSQDLPYSSKNYGYTF.

V usage is TRBV11-3 and J usage is TRBJ1-1; a possible D gene is TRBD1 (5 bases). Between the trimmed V and J ends, which lost 1 base and 0 bases, there was a span of 15 bases. The CDR3 length is 17 residues. Germline lookup yields CDR1 SGHNT and CDR2 YENEEA. CDR3 coding DNA: TGTGCCAGCAGCTTAGGCCCCCTAGGGGCTTTGAACACTGAAGCTTTCTTT. Its protein is CASSLGPLGALNTEAFF.

A few counts support this clone. The V call is TRBV6-6, the J call TRBJ2-4, with 8 bases aligning to TRBD1. J gave up 7 bases and V 6 bases, and 5 bases lay outside the gene matches. The CDR3 is made up of 13 amino acids. Germline V gene sequence: CDR1 MNHNY, CDR2 SVGAGI (reference sequence). The DNA of the CDR3 is TGTGCCAGCAGGACAGGGGATGGTAACATTCAGTACTTC. This sequence encodes CASRTGDGNIQYF.

This clone was counted a single time. The rearrangement joins TRBV27 to TRBJ2-2; 8 positions agree with TRBD1. The CDR3 runs to 16 residues. CDR1 and CDR2 from the germline V gene are MNHEY and SMNVEV (reference sequence). With V trimmed by 4 bases and J by 3 bases, 7 bases remained unmatched. This CDR3 reads CASSSWTGFDTGELFF. Written as DNA, the CDR3 is TGTGCCAGCAGTTCCTGGACAGGGTTTGACACCGGGGAGCTGTTTTTT.

The chain is built from TRBV3-1 (or the pseudogene TRBV3-2) and TRBJ1-6; no definite D call. The ends were cut back, 5 bases at V and 7 bases at J, with 15 bases in the middle. Germline loops: CDR1 LGHDT, CDR2 YNNKEL (reference sequence). The CDR3 has 15 residues. As DNA, the CDR3 is TGTGCCAGCAGCTACCGTCTCGACGGGAATTCACCCCTCCACTTT. Amino acids: CASSYRLDGNSPLHF.

This chain uses TRBV29-1 with TRBJ2-3; 12 bases are a match to TRBD2. The CDR3 is 14 amino acids. Looked up from germline, CDR1 is SQVTM and CDR2 is ANQGSEA. V lost 3 bases and J lost 8; bases outside the gene matches: 6. The CDR3 region is CSVEGTSGRGTQYF. The CDR3 DNA sequence: TGCAGCGTTGAGGGGACTAGCGGGCGGGGTACGCAGTATTTT.

The chain couples TRBV5-4 to TRBJ2-4; D ambiguous. V was cut by 2 bases and J by 0 bases, with 9 bases left in between. The CDR3 runs 15 residues. CDR1 and CDR2 from the germline V gene are SGHNT and YYREEE (reference sequence). The DNA of the CDR3 is TGTGCCAGCAGCTTCGCTTACGGAGCCAAAAACATTCAGTACTTC. The encoded protein is CASSFAYGAKNIQYF.

The chain carries TRBV5-6 and TRBJ2-4; D is uncertain. The CDR3 spans 12 residues. Trimming took off 4 bases at V and 8 bases at J, with 10 bases between the two ends. CDR1 and CDR2 from the germline V gene are SGHDT and YYEEEE. Here the CDR3 reads CASSLRWDIQYF. CDR3 in DNA: TGTGCCAGCAGCCTCAGGTGGGACATTCAGTACTTC.

The V and J genes are TRBV7-9 and TRBJ2-5; 9 bases fit TRBD1. Losses at the gene ends were 5 bases for V and 6 bases for J; bases not matched to a gene: 7. The CDR3 extends over 14 amino acids. Germline CDR1 is SEHNR and CDR2 is FQNEAQ (reference sequence). The CDR3, as DNA: TGTGCCAGCAGCGTCCCGGGACAGGGACAGACCCAGTACTTC. Translating gives CASSVPGQGQTQYF. Using reference TRBV7-9 and TRBJ2-5 for the parts outside the CDR3, the full variable domain is DTGVSQNPRHKITKRGQNVTFRCDPISEHNRLYWYRQTLGQGPEFLTYFQNEAQLEKSRLLSDRFSAERPKGSFSTLEIQRTEQGDSAMYLCASSVPGQGQTQYFGPGTRLLVL.

The gene calls are TRBV19 and TRBJ2-7; 14 bases are shared with TRBD2. From germline, CDR1 is LNHDA and CDR2 SQIVND (reference sequence). V trimming: 5 bases; J trimming: 7 bases; junction bases outside the gene matches: 10. This CDR3 spans 16 amino acids. CDR3 sequence: CASSSKTSGRVPEQYF. CDR3 coding DNA: TGTGCCAGTAGTTCTAAGACTAGCGGGAGGGTACCAGAGCAGTACTTC.

In DNA, the CDR3 is TGTGCCAGTAGGGCCGGGACAGGGATCATCGGCGGGGAGCTGTTTTTT. Protein sequence: CASRAGTGIIGGELFF. The chain has TRBV19 and TRBJ2-2; 9 positions match TRBD1. There are 16 residues in the CDR3. V shed 6 bases and J 7 bases; nucleotides not matched to a gene: 12. Germline CDR1 LNHDA, CDR2 SQIVND (reference sequence). Supplemented by reference TRBV19 and TRBJ2-2, the full variable domain reads DGGITQSPKYLFRKEGQNVTLSCEQNLNHDAMYWYRQDPGQGLRLIYYSQIVNDFQKGDIAEGYSVSREKKESFPLTVTSAQKNPTAFYLCASRAGTGIIGGELFFGEGSRLTVL.

V is TRBV10-2 and J is TRBJ1-5, with TRBD1 identical over 8 bases. The CDR3 covers 16 residues. Germline trimming cut 5 bases from V and 7 bases from J; bases unmatched to any gene: 13. The germline gives CDR1 WSHSY, CDR2 SAAADI. CDR3: CASSSDRALKGQPQHF. The CDR3 nucleotides are TGCGCCAGCAGTTCGGACAGGGCGCTTAAAGGACAGCCCCAGCATTTT.

This sequence joins TRBV19 and TRBJ2-5; D is unresolved. V gave up 6 bases and J gave up 5 bases, with 13 bases separating them. CDR1 and CDR2 (germline): LNHDA, SQIVND (reference sequence). This CDR3 region has 13 residues. The CDR3 bases are TGTGCCAGTAGCTCGCTTGAGTTGGAGACCCAGTACTTC. Translated: CASSSLELETQYF.

The rearrangement uses TRBV6-5 and TRBJ1-2, with 8 nucleotides matching TRBD1. CDR3 length: 15 residues. V was pared by 4 bases and J by 4 bases, with 8 bases of the junction left unmatched. Germline CDR1 is MNHEY and CDR2 is SVGAGI. CDR3 in DNA: TGTGCCAGCAGTTTTTCAGGGGGCGCTGGCTATGGCTACACCTTC. Protein product: CASSFSGGAGYGYTF.

This chain joins TRBV28 and TRBJ1-5; TRBD1 is a possible D gene (6 bases). CDR1 and CDR2 (germline): MDHEN, SYDVKM. This CDR3 comprises 14 residues. V gave up 2 bases and J gave up 5 bases, with 10 bases separating them. CDR3 coding DNA: TGTGCCAGCAGTTTAGGGGGCCCTTATCAGCCCCAGCATTTT. It encodes CASSLGGPYQPQHF.

The chain uses TRBV7-9 and TRBJ2-7; tentatively, D is TRBD1 (5 bases). CDR3 length equals 15 residues. Germline CDR1 SEHNR, CDR2 FQNEAQ (reference sequence). V was clipped by 5 bases and J by 3 bases, with 17 bases between them. The CDR3 DNA reads as TGTGCCAGCAGCCCTCAGCTAGGCCAGGGCTACGAGCAGTACTTC. Its translation: CASSPQLGQGYEQYF.

The chain links TRBV5-1 to TRBJ1-5; maybe TRBD1 (5 bases). V was trimmed by 2 bases and J by 8 bases, leaving 14 bases between them. The length of the CDR3 is 14 residues. Per germline, CDR1 SGHRS and CDR2 YFSETQ. The CDR3 region has the DNA TGCGCCAGCAGCTTCCCCAGGGCTCCTAAGCCCCAGCATTTT. It codes for CASSFPRAPKPQHF. The full variable domain, with the rest looked up from reference TRBV5-1 and TRBJ1-5, is KAGVTQTPRYLIKTRGQQVTLSCSPISGHRSVSWYQQTPGQGLQFLFEYFSETQRNKGNFPGRFSGRQFSNSRSEMNVSTLELGDSALYLCASSFPRAPKPQHFGDGTRLSIL.

The rearrangement links TRBV5-6 to TRBJ2-1, with 10 bases matching TRBD1. Germline CDR1 is SGHDT and CDR2 is YYEEEE. V trimming: 4 bases; J trimming: 1 base; junction bases outside the gene matches: 2. This CDR3 has 15 amino acids. CDR3 sequence reads: CASSRDRGSYNEQFF. The CDR3 bases are TGTGCCAGCAGCCGGGACAGGGGATCCTACAATGAGCAGTTCTTC.

The chain joins TRBV7-2 to TRBJ2-1; 7 positions match TRBD2. The V segment lost 5 bases and the J segment 8 bases; nucleotides outside the gene matches: 12. Germline loops: CDR1 SGHTA, CDR2 FQGNSA. The CDR3 covers 15 residues. Here the CDR3 reads CASSPSGTIPHEQFF. The CDR3 nucleotides read TGTGCCAGCAGCCCCTCGGGGACTATTCCCCATGAGCAGTTCTTC. The whole variable domain, filled in from reference TRBV7-2 and TRBJ2-1, reads GAGVSQSPSNKVTEKGKDVELRCDPISGHTALYWYRQSLGQGLEFLIYFQGNSAPDKSGLPSDRFSAERTGGSVSTLTIQRTQQEDSAVYLCASSPSGTIPHEQFFGPGTRLTVL.